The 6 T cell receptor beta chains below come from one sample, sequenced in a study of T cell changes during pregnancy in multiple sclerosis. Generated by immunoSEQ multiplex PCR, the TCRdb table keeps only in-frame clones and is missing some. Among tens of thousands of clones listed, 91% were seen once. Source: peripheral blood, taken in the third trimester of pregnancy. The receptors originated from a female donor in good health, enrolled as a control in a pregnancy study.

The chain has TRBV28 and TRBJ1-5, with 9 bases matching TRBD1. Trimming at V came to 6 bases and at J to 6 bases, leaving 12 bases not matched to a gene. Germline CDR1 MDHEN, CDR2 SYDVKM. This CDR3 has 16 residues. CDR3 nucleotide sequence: TGTGCCAGCAGCCGAGGGGACAGGGTACTCGGTCAGCCCCAGCATTTT. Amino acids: CASSRGDRVLGQPQHF.

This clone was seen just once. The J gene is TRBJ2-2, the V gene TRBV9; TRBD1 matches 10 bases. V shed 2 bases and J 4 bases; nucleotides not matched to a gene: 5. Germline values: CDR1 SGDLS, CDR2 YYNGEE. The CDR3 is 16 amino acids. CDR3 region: CASSVSGQGTTGELFF. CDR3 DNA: TGTGCCAGCAGCGTTTCGGGACAGGGGACCACCGGGGAGCTGTTTTTT.

The CDR3 sequence is CAISYMNTEAFF. CDR3 DNA sequence: TGTGCCATCAGTTATATGAACACTGAAGCTTTCTTT. The chain uses TRBV10-3 and TRBJ1-1; unclear D gene. The CDR3 loop spans 12 amino acids. CDR1 is ENHRY, CDR2 SYGVKD, per germline. The V gene lost 5 bases and the J gene lost 0 bases, with 4 bases spanning the gap.

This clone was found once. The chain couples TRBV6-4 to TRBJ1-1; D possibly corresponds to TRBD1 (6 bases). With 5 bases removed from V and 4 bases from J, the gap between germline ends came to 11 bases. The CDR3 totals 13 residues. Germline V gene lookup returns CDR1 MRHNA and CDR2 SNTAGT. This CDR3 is CASSQQGATEAFF. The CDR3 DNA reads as TGTGCCAGCAGTCAACAGGGAGCCACTGAAGCTTTCTTT.

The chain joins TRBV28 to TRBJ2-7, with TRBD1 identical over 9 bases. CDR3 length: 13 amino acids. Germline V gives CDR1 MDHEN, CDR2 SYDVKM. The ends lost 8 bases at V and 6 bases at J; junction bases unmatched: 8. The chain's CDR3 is CASETGQGPEQYF. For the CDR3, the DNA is TGTGCCAGCGAAACGGGACAGGGTCCCGAGCAGTACTTC.

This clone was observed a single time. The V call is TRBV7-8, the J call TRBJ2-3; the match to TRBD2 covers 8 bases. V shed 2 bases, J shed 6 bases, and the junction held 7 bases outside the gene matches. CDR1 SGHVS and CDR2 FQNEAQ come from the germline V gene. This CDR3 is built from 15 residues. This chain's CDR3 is CASSLYGGAGDTQYF. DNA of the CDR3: TGTGCCAGCAGCTTATACGGGGGGGCCGGGGATACGCAGTATTTT.